This T cell receptor beta chain comes out of a study of tumor-infiltrating lymphocytes in localized non-small cell lung cancer. Study context: Several tumor histologies, both smoking statuses, and some post-neoadjuvant chemotherapy samples were included. Resected tumor was paired with non-adjacent uninvolved lung from the same patient.

Germline loops: CDR1 MNHEY, CDR2 SMNVEV (reference sequence). The CDR3 consists of 16 residues. Trimming took 6 bases from V and 5 from J, leaving 23 bases between them. This clone was detected a few times. Its target is unknown. Study-wide points: Tumor T-cell fraction was not associated with recurrence-free survival.

Sequenced by immunoSEQ multiplex PCR; TCRdb stores in-frame clones only, minus some. The table has some 6,600 clones, around 70% seen once. The clonotype comes from a human donor with non-small cell lung cancer. The J gene is TRBJ2-7, the V gene TRBV27; D possibly uses TRBD1 or TRBD2 (5 bases each). Source material: lung tumor tissue. The CDR3 protein is CASRRRGAAGFDEQYF. In DNA form, the CDR3 reads TGTGCCAGCAGGAGGAGAGGGGCGGCAGGGTTCGACGAGCAGTACTTC.